This entry describes one T cell receptor (beta chain). What it recognizes is unknown. This sample is drawn from a study of T-cell reconstitution after alpha-beta-depleted transplantation in children. General study findings and limits: The authors attributed T-cell counts and diversity one year after transplant mostly to newly produced T cells.

Construction of the TCRbeta library involved unique molecular identifiers. In TCRdb, the PCR reads were re-called with MiXCR into one record per CDR3 protein. In the table there are over 85,000 distinct CDR3 sequences, approximately 8% of which are singletons. The germline gives CDR1 KGHSH, CDR2 LQKENI. CDR3 size: 16 residues. V gave up 4 bases and J gave up 1 base, with 14 bases separating them. The sequence derives from a boy younger than 10 with acute lymphoblastic leukemia, due to receive a stem cell transplant. The chain employs TRBV18 and TRBJ2-1; perhaps TRBD2 as D (6 bases). Sequencing used PBMCs, obtained before TCRalphabeta/CD19-depleted stem cell transplant. The DNA of the CDR3 is TGTGCCAGCTCACGTACGACTAGGGTTTCCTACAATGAGCAGTTCTTC. The encoded protein is CASSRTTRVSYNEQFF.